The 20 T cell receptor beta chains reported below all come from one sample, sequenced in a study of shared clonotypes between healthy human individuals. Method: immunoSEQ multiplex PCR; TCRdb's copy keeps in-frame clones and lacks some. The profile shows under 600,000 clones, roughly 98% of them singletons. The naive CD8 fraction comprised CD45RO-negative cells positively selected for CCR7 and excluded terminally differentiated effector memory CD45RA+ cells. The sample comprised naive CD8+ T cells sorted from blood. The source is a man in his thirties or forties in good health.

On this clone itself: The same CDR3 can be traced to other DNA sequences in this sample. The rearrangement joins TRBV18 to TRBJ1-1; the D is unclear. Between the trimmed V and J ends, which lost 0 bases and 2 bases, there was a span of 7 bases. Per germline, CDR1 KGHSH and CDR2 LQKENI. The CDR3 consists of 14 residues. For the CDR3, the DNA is TGTGCCAGCTCACCACCCGACCGAAACACTGAAGCTTTCTTT. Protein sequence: CASSPPDRNTEAFF.

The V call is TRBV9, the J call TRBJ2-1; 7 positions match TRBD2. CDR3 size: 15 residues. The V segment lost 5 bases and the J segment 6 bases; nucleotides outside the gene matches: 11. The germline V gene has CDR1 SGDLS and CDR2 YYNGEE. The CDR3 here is CASSAGEGLGNEQFF. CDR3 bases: TGTGCCAGCAGTGCGGGGGAGGGCCTGGGCAATGAGCAGTTCTTC.

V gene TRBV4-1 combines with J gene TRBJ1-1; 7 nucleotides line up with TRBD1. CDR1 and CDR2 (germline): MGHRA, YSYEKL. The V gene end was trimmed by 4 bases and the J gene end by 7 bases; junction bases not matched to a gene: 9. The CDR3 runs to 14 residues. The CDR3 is CASSPATGTGEAFF. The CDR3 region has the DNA TGCGCCAGCAGCCCCGCGACAGGGACGGGTGAAGCTTTCTTT.

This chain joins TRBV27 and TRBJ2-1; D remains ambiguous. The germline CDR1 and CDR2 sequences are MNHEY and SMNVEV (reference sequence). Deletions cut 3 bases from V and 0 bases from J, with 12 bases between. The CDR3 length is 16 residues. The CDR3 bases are TGTGCCAGCAGTTTCCAAGCTGAATTCTCCTACAATGAGCAGTTCTTC. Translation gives CASSFQAEFSYNEQFF.

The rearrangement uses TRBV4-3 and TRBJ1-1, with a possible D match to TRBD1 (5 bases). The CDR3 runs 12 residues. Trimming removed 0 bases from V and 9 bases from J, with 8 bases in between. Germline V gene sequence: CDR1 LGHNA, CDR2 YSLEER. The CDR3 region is CASSQEGVQAFF. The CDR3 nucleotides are TGCGCCAGCAGCCAAGAAGGGGTGCAAGCTTTCTTT.

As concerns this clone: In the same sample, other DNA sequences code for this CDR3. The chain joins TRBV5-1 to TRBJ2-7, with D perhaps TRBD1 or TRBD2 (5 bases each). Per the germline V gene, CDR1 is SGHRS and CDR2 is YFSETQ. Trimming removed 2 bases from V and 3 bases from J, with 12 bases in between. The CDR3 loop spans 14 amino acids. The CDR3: CASSLGTDSYEQYF. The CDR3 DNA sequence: TGCGCCAGCAGCTTAGGGACCGACAGCTACGAGCAGTACTTC.

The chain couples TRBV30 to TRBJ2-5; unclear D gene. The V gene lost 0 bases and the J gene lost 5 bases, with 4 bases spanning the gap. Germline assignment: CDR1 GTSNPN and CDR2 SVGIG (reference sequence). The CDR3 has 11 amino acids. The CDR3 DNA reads TGTGCCTGGAGTGTAGGGGAGACCCAGTACTTC. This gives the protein CAWSVGETQYF.

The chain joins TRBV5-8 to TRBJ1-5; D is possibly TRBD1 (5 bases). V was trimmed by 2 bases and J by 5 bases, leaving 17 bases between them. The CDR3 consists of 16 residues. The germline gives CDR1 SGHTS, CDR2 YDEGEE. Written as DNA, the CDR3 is TGTGCCAGCAGCTTTATGTCCTCCGGGGCCCATCAGCCCCAGCATTTT. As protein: CASSFMSSGAHQPQHF.

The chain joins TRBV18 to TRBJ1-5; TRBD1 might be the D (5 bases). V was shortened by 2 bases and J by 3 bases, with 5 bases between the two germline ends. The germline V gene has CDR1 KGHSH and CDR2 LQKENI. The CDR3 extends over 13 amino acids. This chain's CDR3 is CASSPGANQPQHF. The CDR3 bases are TGTGCCAGCTCACCAGGGGCCAATCAGCCCCAGCATTTT.

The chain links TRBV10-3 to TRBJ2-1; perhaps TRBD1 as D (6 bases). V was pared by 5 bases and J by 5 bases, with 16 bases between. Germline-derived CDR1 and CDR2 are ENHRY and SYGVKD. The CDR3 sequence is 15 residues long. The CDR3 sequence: CAISKDSSNDNEQFF. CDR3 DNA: TGTGCCATCAGTAAGGACAGTTCGAATGACAATGAGCAGTTCTTC.

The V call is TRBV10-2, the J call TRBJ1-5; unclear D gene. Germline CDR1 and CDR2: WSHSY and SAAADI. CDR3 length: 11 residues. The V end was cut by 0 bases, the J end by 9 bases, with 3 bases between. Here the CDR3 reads CASSESGPQHF. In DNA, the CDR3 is TGCGCCAGCAGTGAGTCAGGGCCCCAGCATTTT.

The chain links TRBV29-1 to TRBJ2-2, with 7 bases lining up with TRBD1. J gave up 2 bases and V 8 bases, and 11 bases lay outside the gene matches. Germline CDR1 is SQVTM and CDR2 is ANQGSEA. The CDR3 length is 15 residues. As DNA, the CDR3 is TGCAGCTGCACTAACAGGGGCTCCAACACCGGGGAGCTGTTTTTT. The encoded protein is CSCTNRGSNTGELFF.

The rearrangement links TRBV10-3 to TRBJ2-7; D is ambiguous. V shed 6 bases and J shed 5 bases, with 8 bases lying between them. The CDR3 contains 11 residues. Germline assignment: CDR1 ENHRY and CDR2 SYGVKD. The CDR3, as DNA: TGTGCCATCAGGACCGTTAACGAGCAGTACTTC. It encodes CAIRTVNEQYF.

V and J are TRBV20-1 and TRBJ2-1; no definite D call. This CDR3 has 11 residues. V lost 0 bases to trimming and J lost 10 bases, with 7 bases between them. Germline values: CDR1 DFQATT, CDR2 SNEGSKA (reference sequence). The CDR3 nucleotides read TGCAGTGCTAGAGAGGTGTGGGAGCAGTTCTTC. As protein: CSAREVWEQFF.

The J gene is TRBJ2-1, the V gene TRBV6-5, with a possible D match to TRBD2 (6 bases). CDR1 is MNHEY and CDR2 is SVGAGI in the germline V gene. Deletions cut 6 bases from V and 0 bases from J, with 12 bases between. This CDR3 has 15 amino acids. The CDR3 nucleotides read TGTGCCAGCAGCCCGGGAGACCCCTCCTACAATGAGCAGTTCTTC. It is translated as CASSPGDPSYNEQFF.

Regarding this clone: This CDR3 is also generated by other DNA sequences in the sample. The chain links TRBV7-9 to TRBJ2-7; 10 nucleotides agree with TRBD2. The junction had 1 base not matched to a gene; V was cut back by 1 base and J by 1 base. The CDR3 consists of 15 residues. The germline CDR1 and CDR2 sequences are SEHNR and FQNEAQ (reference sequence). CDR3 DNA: TGTGCCAGCAGCTTAGGGACTAGCGGATCCTACGAGCAGTACTTC. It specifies CASSLGTSGSYEQYF.

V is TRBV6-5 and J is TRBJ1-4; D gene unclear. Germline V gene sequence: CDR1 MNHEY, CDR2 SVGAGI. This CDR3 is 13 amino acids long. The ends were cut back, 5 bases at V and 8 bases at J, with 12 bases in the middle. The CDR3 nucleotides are TGTGCCAGCAGTCCTCTTAGCCGGGAAAAACTGTTTTTT. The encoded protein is CASSPLSREKLFF.

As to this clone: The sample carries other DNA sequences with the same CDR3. The CDR3 is CASSPRGYEQYF. CDR3 coding DNA: TGCGCCAGCAGCCCGAGGGGGTACGAGCAGTACTTC. This sequence joins TRBV5-1 and TRBJ2-7; weak D call: TRBD1 (6 bases). The germline gives CDR1 SGHRS, CDR2 YFSETQ. The CDR3 consists of 12 residues. Trimming stripped 4 bases from V and 4 bases from J, with 9 bases between. The full variable domain, with the rest looked up from reference TRBV5-1 and TRBJ2-7, is KAGVTQTPRYLIKTRGQQVTLSCSPISGHRSVSWYQQTPGQGLQFLFEYFSETQRNKGNFPGRFSGRQFSNSRSEMNVSTLELGDSALYLCASSPRGYEQYFGPGTRLTVT.

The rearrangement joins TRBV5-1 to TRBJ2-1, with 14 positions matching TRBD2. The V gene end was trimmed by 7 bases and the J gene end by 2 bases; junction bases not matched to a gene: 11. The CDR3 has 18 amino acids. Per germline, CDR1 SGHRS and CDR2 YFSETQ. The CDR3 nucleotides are TGCGCCAGCCTCCCGGGACTAGCGGGAGAAGGGGCCTACAATGAGCAGTTCTTC. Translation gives CASLPGLAGEGAYNEQFF.

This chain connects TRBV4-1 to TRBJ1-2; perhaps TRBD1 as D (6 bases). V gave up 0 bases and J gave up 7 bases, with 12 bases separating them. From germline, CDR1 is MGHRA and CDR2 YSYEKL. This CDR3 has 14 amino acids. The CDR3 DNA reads TGCGCCAGCAGCCAAGATAAGGGGGTGGCTGGCTACACCTTC. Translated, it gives CASSQDKGVAGYTF.